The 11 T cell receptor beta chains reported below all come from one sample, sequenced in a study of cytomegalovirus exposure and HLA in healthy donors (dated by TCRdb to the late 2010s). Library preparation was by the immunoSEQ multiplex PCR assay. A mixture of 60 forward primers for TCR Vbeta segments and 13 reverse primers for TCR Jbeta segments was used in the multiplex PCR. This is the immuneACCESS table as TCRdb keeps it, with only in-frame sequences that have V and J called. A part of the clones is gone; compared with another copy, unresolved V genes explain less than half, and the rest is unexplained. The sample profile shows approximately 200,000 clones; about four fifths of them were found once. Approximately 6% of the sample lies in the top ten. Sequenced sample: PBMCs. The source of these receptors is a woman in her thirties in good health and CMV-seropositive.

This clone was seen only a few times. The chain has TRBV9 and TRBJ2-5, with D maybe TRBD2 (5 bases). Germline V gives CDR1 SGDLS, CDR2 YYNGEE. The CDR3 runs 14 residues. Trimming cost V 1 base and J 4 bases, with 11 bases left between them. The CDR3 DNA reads TGTGCCAGCAGCGTATGGGAGACACCAGAGACCCAGTACTTC. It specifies CASSVWETPETQYF.

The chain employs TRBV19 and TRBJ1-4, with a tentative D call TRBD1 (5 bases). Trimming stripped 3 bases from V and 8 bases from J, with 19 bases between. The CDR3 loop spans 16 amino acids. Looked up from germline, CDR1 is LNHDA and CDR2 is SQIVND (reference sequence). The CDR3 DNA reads TGTGCCAGTAGTATTGGGTCCCGAACAGGCCAGGAAAAACTGTTTTTT. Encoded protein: CASSIGSRTGQEKLFF.

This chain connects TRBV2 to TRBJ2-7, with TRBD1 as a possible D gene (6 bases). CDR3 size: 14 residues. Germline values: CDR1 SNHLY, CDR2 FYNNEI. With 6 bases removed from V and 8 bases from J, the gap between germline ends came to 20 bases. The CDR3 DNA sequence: TGTGCCAGCAGGGGGGCTAGGGGTAATTTACAGCAGTACTTC. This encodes CASRGARGNLQQYF.

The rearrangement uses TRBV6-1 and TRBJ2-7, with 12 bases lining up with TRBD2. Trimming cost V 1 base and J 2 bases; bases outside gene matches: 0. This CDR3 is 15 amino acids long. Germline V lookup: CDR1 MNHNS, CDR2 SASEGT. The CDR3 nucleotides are TGTGCCAGCAGTGAAGGGACTAGCGGGACCTACGAGCAGTACTTC. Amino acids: CASSEGTSGTYEQYF.

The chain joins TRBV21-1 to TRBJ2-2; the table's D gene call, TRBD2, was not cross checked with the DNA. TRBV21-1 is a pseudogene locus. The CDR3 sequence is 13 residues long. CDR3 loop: CASSTRDTGELFF. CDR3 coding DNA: TGTGCCAGCAGCACCCGGGACACCGGGGAGCTGTTTTTT.

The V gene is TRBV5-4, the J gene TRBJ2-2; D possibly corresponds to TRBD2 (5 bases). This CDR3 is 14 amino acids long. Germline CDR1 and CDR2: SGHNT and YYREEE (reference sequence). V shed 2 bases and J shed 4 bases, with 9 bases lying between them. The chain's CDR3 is CASSLWTGTGELFF. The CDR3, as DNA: TGTGCCAGCAGCTTATGGACTGGCACCGGGGAGCTGTTTTTT.

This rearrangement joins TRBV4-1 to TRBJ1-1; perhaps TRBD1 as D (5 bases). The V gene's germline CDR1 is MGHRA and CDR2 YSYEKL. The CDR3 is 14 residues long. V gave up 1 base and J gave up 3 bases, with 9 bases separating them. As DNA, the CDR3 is TGCGCCAGCAGCCAAGGGGGGGTTTACACTGAAGCTTTCTTT. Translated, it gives CASSQGGVYTEAFF.

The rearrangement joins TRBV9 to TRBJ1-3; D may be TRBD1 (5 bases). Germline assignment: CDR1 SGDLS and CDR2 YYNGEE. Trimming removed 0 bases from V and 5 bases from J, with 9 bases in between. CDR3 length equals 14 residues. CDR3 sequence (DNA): TGTGCCAGCAGCGTAGCGCAGGGAAGAAACACCATATATTTT. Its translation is CASSVAQGRNTIYF.

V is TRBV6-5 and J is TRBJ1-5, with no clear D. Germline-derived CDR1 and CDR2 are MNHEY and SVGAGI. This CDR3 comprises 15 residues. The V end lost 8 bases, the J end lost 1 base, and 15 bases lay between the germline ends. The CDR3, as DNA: TGTGCCAGCCGGTTATCCCGAACGAGCAATCAGCCCCAGCATTTT. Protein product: CASRLSRTSNQPQHF.

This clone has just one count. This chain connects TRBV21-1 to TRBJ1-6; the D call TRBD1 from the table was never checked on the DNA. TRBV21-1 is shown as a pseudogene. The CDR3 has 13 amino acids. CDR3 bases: TGTGCCAGCAGCGCCCACAGGAATTCACCCCTCCACTTT. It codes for CASSAHRNSPLHF.

This CDR3 is CASRQGGGRAFSVEQYF. The CDR3, as DNA: TGTGCCAGCCGCCAGGGGGGCGGGAGGGCATTCTCCGTCGAGCAGTACTTC. The chain couples TRBV5-6 to TRBJ2-7, with 9 bases aligning to TRBD2. Germline lookup yields CDR1 SGHDT and CDR2 YYEEEE. The trim removed 7 bases at V and 6 bases at J, leaving 20 bases unmatched. This CDR3 is 17 amino acids long.